A selection of T cell receptor beta chains follows, all from one sample in a study of CD8 T cells in ankylosing spondylitis. TCRdb used MiXCR to reprocess the 5' RACE reads, holding one entry per CDR3 protein. The data show 150,000 or so distinct CDR3 sequences, with around 20% seen just once and over 7% held by the top ten. Sequenced input: blood, either unsorted or a sorted T cell fraction (not recorded which). The receptors here all came from a male donor with ankylosing spondylitis or in good health (not recorded which). Each CDR3 is given with its conserved first and last residue. A D gene is named only where the DNA matches it firmly. Expanded clones are given a class, and other clones once, few, many or no size at all.

d_call,j_call,clone_size,v_call,cdr3_nt,cdr3_aa
TRBD1,TRBJ1-5,-,TRBV19,TGTGCCAGTAGTACGGGGACAGGGTATAGCAATCAGCCCCAGCATTTT,CASSTGTGYSNQPQHF
-,TRBJ1-5,many,TRBV2,TGTGCCAGCAGTGAGTTGGGGGGTCAGCCCCAGCATTTT,CASSELGGQPQHF
-,TRBJ1-1,many,TRBV5-1,TGCGCCAGCAGCTTTAAGGGCCCCGAGGGGAGTGTTGAAGCTTTCTTT,CASSFKGPEGSVEAFF
-,TRBJ1-5,many,TRBV19,TGTGCCAGTAGTGGGGTCGGCGGTGGCAATCAGCCCCAGCATTTT,CASSGVGGGNQPQHF
TRBD2,TRBJ2-3,-,TRBV6-1,TGTGCCAGCAGCGGTAGCGGGAGGACCCTTAATACGCAGTATTTT,CASSGSGRTLNTQYF
TRBD2,TRBJ2-3,many,TRBV10-3,TGTGCCATCAGTACGGGGACTAGTGTAGGGACAGATACGCAGTATTTT,CAISTGTSVGTDTQYF
TRBD2,TRBJ2-2,-,TRBV5-1,TGCGCCAGCAGCTCCTCTGTAGCCGGGAGGGTCGGCACCGGGGAGCTGTTTTTT,CASSSSVAGRVGTGELFF
-,TRBJ1-5,many,TRBV29-1,TGCAGCGTTGAAGGGCATCAGCCCCAGCATTTT,CSVEGHQPQHF
TRBD1,TRBJ1-1,few,TRBV5-1,TGCGCCAGCAGCTTCGCAGGGGGCAACACTGAAGCTTTCTTT,CASSFAGGNTEAFF
TRBD2,TRBJ2-3,-,TRBV18,TGTGCCAGCTCACCAGGCGGGAGCAGTAGCACAGATACGCAGTATTTT,CASSPGGSSSTDTQYF
-,TRBJ2-5,few,TRBV30,TGTGCCTGGAGTGTACATCGAGAGACCCAGTACTTC,CAWSVHRETQYF
-,TRBJ1-6,-,TRBV12-3/TRBV12-4,TGTGCCAGCAGTAGGACAGCAGATAATTCACCCCTCCACTTT,CASSRTADNSPLHF
-,TRBJ1-1,many,TRBV19,TGTGCCAGTAGTATTGGGGGCAACACTGAAGCTTTCTTT,CASSIGGNTEAFF
-,TRBJ2-5,-,TRBV28,TGTGCCAGCAGTCCCCCTTTGGGCCCACAAGAGACCCAGTACTTC,CASSPPLGPQETQYF
TRBD1,TRBJ2-1,many,TRBV29-1,TGCAGCGTATCTATGGGACAGGGTGAGGGCAATGAGCAGTTCTTC,CSVSMGQGEGNEQFF
TRBD1,TRBJ2-2,few,TRBV2,TGTGCCAGCACTCAGGGGGCCGTCGGGGAGCTGTTTTTT,CASTQGAVGELFF
-,TRBJ2-3,-,TRBV7-9,TGTGCCAGCAGCCAGACTGACACAGATACGCAGTATTTT,CASSQTDTDTQYF
-,TRBJ1-5,-,TRBV28,TGTGCCAGCAGCGTCAGGCAGCCCCAGCATTTT,CASSVRQPQHF
TRBD2,TRBJ2-1,many,TRBV12-3/TRBV12-4,TGTGCCAGCAGAGAAACTAGCGGGAATGCTGAGCAGTTCTTC,CASRETSGNAEQFF
TRBD2,TRBJ2-3,many,TRBV12-3/TRBV12-4,TGTGCCAGCAGCTCTGGACTAGCGGGAGTTGGTCCGCAGTATTTT,CASSSGLAGVGPQYF
TRBD1,TRBJ2-1,few,TRBV12-3/TRBV12-4,TGTGCCAGCAGTTTAGATCTTCGTTTGGGACAGGGAAACAATGAGCAGTTCTTC,CASSLDLRLGQGNNEQFF
-,TRBJ2-1,-,TRBV7-3,TGTGCCAGCAGCTTAACCCCGGGTCTAGTGGGAGGCGTTGAGCAGTTCTTC,CASSLTPGLVGGVEQFF
-,TRBJ1-6,few,TRBV27,TGTGCCAGCAGTTTTCCGGATTCACCCCTCCACTTT,CASSFPDSPLHF
-,TRBJ1-4,many,TRBV5-1,TGCGCCAGCAGCACCGACGGGGATACTAATGAAAAACTGTTTTTT,CASSTDGDTNEKLFF
-,TRBJ2-4,-,TRBV6-2/TRBV6-3,TGTGCCAGCAGTTACTGGGAGTCCGAAAACATTCAGTACTTC,CASSYWESENIQYF
-,TRBJ2-1,many,TRBV20-1,TGCAGTGCCCCTCGAGCGAACAATGAGCAGTTCTTC,CSAPRANNEQFF
-,TRBJ2-7,many,TRBV7-8,TGTGCCAGCAGCTTTAGTGGCCGCTACGAGCAGTACTTC,CASSFSGRYEQYF
-,TRBJ2-1,once,TRBV5-6,TGTGCCAGCAGCTTGGGGACACTCCCATACAATGAGCAGTTCTTC,CASSLGTLPYNEQFF
TRBD1,TRBJ2-1,many,TRBV4-1,TGCGCCAGCAGCCAAGATCCGGACAGGGCTTACAATGAGCAGTTCTTC,CASSQDPDRAYNEQFF
-,TRBJ2-3,many,TRBV3-1,TGTGCCAGCAGCCGGGAGACGCTGACAGATACGCAGTATTTT,CASSRETLTDTQYF
-,TRBJ1-2,-,TRBV12-2,TGTGCAGCTCAGCGGCCCTATGGCTACACCTTC,CAAQRPYGYTF
TRBD2,TRBJ2-7,many,TRBV5-1,TGCGCCAGCACCTTACCCGGGGCTAGCGGGAGCCACGAGCAGTACTTC,CASTLPGASGSHEQYF
TRBD2,TRBJ2-1,few,TRBV5-1,TGCGCCAGCAATTTAGCGGGAGTGGTCCACAATGAGCAGTTCTTC,CASNLAGVVHNEQFF
-,TRBJ1-5,many,TRBV20-1,TGCAGTGCTAGGCTGCTGATTCCCGGGGTTCTGTATAGCAATCAGCCCCAGCATTTT,CSARLLIPGVLYSNQPQHF
-,TRBJ1-2,many,TRBV20-1,TGCAGTGCGCCTGCACAGGAGAACTATGGCTACACCTTC,CSAPAQENYGYTF
-,TRBJ1-2,many,TRBV18,TGTGCCAGCTCACTCGCTCCCGGGACGGCCTATGGCTACACCTTC,CASSLAPGTAYGYTF
TRBD1,TRBJ2-5,-,TRBV10-3,TGTGCCATCAGTGAGGGACAGGTTTTACAAGAGACCCAGTACTTC,CAISEGQVLQETQYF
TRBD1,TRBJ2-2,many,TRBV20-1,TGCAGTGCTAGGGGGACAGAACGGATCAACACCGGGGAGCTGTTTTTT,CSARGTERINTGELFF
TRBD1,TRBJ2-1,-,TRBV23-1,TGCGCCAGCAGTCAATGCAGGGGGCAGGATGAGCAGTTCTTC,CASSQCRGQDEQFF
TRBD1,TRBJ1-1,few,TRBV10-3,TGTGCCACCCGCCGGGACAGGGGAAACACTGAAGCTTTCTTT,CATRRDRGNTEAFF
TRBD1,TRBJ1-5,-,TRBV9,TGTGCCAGCAGCGTAGGAGGGGGCTGGAATCAGCCCCAGCATTTT,CASSVGGGWNQPQHF
-,TRBJ2-1,many,TRBV14,TGTGCCAGCAGCCAAGGCTCGGAGATTTACAATGAGCAGTTCTTC,CASSQGSEIYNEQFF
-,TRBJ2-5,many,TRBV27,TGTGCCAGCAGTTTTCGGGGGCGAGAGACCCAGTACTTC,CASSFRGRETQYF
TRBD2,TRBJ2-1,-,TRBV15,TGTGCCACCAGCAGGAACCCGGGACTAAGGTACAATGAGCAGTTCTTC,CATSRNPGLRYNEQFF
-,TRBJ2-2,-,TRBV19,TGTGCCAGTAGCGGTAGACGGAACACCGGGGAGCTGTTTTTT,CASSGRRNTGELFF
TRBD2,TRBJ2-7,-,TRBV5-4,TGTGCCAGCATGAAGGGTAGCGGGACCGACTACGAGCAGTACTTC,CASMKGSGTDYEQYF